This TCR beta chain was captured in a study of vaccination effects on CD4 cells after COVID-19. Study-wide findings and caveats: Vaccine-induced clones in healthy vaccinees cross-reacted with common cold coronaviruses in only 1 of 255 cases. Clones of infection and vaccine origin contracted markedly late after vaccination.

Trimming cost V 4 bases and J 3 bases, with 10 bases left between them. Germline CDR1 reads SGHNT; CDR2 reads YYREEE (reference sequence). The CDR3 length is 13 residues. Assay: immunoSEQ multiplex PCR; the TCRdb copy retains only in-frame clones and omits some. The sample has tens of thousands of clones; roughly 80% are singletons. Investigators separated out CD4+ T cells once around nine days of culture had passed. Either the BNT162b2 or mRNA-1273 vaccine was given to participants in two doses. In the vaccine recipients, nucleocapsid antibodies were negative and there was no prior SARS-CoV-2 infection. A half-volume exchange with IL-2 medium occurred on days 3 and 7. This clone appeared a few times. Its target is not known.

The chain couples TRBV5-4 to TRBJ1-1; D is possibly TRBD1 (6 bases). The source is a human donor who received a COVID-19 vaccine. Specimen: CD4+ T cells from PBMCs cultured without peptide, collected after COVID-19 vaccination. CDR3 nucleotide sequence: TGTGCCAGCAGCCCGGACAGCGACACTGAAGCTTTCTTT. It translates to CASSPDSDTEAFF.